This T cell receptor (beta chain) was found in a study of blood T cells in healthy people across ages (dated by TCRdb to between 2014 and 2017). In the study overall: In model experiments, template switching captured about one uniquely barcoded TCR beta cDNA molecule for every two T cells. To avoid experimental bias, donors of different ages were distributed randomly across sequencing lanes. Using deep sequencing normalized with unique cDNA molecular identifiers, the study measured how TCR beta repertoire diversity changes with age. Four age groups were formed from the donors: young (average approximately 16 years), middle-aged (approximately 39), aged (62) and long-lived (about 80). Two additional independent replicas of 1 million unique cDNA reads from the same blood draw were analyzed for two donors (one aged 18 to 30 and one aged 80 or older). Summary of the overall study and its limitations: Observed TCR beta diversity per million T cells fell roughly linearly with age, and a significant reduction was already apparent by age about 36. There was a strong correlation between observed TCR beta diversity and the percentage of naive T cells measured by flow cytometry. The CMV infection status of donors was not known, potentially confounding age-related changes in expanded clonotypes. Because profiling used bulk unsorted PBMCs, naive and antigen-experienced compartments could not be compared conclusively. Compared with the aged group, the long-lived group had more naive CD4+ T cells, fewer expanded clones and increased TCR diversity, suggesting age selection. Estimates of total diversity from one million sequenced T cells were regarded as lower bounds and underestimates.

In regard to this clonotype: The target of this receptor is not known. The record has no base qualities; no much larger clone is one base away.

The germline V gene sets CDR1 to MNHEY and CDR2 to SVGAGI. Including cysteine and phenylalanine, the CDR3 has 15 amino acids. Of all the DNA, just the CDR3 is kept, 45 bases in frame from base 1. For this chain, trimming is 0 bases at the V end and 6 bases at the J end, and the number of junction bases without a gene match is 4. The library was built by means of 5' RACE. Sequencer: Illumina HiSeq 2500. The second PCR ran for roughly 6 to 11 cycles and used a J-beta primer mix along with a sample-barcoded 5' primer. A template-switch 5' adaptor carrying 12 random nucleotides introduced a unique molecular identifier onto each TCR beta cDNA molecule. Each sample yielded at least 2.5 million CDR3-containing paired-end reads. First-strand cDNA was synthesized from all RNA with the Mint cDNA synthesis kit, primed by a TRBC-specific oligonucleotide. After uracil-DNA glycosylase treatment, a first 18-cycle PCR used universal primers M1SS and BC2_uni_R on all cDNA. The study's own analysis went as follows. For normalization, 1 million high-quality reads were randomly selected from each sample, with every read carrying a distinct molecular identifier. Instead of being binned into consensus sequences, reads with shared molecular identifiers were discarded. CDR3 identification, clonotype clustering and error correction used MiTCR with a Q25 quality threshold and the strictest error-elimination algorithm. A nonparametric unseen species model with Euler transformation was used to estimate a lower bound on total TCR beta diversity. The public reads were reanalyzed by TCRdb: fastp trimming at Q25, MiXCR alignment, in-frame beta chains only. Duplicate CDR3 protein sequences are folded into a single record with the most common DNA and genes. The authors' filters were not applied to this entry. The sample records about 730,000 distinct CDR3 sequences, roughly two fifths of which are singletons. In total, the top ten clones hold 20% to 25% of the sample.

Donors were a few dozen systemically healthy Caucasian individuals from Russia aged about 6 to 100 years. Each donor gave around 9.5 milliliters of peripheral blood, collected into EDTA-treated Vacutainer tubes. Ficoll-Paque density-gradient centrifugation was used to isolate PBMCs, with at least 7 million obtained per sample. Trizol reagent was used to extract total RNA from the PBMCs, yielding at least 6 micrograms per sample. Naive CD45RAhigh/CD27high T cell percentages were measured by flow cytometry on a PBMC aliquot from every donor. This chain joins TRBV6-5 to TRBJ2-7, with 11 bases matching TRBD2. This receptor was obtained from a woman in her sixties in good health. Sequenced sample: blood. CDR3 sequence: CASSYSTSGSREQYF. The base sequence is TGTGCCAGCAGTTACTCAACTAGCGGGAGCCGCGAGCAGTACTTC.